This T cell receptor (beta chain) was retrieved from a study of blood T cells in healthy people across ages. Study results and caveats: Donor CMV infection status was unknown, possibly confounding age-related changes in expanded clonotypes.

For the second PCR, which ran for about 6 to 11 cycles, a sample-barcoded 5' primer and a J-beta primer mix were used. One entry per CDR3 protein, called by TCRdb with MiXCR from the 5' RACE reads. Among roughly 500,000 distinct CDR3 sequences listed, 24% were seen once. The CDR3 sequence is 14 residues long. In germline, CDR1 is LGHDT, CDR2 YNNKEL (reference sequence). The ends were cut back, 0 bases at V and 9 bases at J, with 15 bases in the middle. This clonotype was counted only a few times. No antigen is known for it. These data were also filed under a second study, of T cells of mothers and their children.

V and J are TRBV3-1 and TRBJ2-7; D may be TRBD1 (6 bases). This TCR was recovered from a boy aged 5-17 years in good health. Sequences were obtained from blood. The CDR3 DNA follows: TGTGCCAGCAGCCAAGATACAGGGTTCGGGGCGCAGTACTTC. Encoded protein: CASSQDTGFGAQYF.